This is a list of T cell receptor beta chains from one sample in a study of blood T cell repertoires in COVID-19. Method: immunoSEQ multiplex PCR; TCRdb's copy keeps in-frame clones and lacks some. Of 85,000 to 95,000 clones detected, around 88% appear once; the ten largest clones hold over 15%. The sequenced sample was peripheral blood. These receptors were obtained from an elderly woman with acute or convalescent COVID-19. CDR3s include the opening cysteine and the closing phenylalanine or tryptophan. Fields, in order: CDR3 DNA, CDR3 protein, D gene, clone size, V gene, J gene, CDR3 length. D genes are given only for firm matches. Clone sizes are given selectively: once, few, many, or a class where the clone is expanded.

TGTGCCAGTAGTATCCGGGGACACTCCTACGAGCAGTACTTC	CASSIRGHSYEQYF	NA	NA	TRBV19	TRBJ2-7	14
TGCGCCAGCTCCCCAGAGGCAAATACGCAGTATTTT	CASSPEANTQYF	NA	NA	TRBV5-1	TRBJ2-3	12
TGTGCCAGCAGCTTGGAGGGTGCAGGAAGAGGGACTGAAGCTTTCTTT	CASSLEGAGRGTEAFF	NA	NA	TRBV5-8	TRBJ1-1	16
TGTGCCAGCAGCTTGGGAGGGGGCTGGGGCTACACCTTC	CASSLGGGWGYTF	TRBD1	NA	TRBV5-6	TRBJ1-2	13
TGTGCCAGCAGTCTCAGCGGGGGGGCCCCAGATACGCAGTATTTT	CASSLSGGAPDTQYF	TRBD2	NA	TRBV9	TRBJ2-3	15
TGTGCCAGTAGTGGGGCAGGGATCTTTGGGGCCAACGTCCTGACTTTC	CASSGAGIFGANVLTF	NA	NA	TRBV19	TRBJ2-6	16
TGTGCCACCTTACAGGGTTACGAGCAGTACTTC	CATLQGYEQYF	NA	NA	TRBV28	TRBJ2-7	11
TGTGCCATCAGTGACGGTGGAGACTATGGCTACACCTTC	CAISDGGDYGYTF	NA	NA	TRBV10-3	TRBJ1-2	13
TGTGCCAGCAGCCATCCGGACAGGGGTTACGAGCAGTACTTC	CASSHPDRGYEQYF	TRBD1	NA	TRBV28	TRBJ2-7	14
TGTGCCAGCAGGAGACAGGGGGCATACGAGCAGTACTTC	CASRRQGAYEQYF	TRBD1	once	TRBV27	TRBJ2-7	13
TGTGCCAGCTCACCACTCTCGGCTAGCTCTGGGGCCAACGTCCTGACTTTC	CASSPLSASSGANVLTF	NA	NA	TRBV18	TRBJ2-6	17
TGCGCCAGCAGCCACAAGTATATGATAGATTACAATGAGCAGTTCTTC	CASSHKYMIDYNEQFF	NA	NA	TRBV4-1	TRBJ2-1	16
TGTGCCAGCGGACACACAGGGAATAATGAGCAGTTCTTC	CASGHTGNNEQFF	NA	NA	TRBV6-4	TRBJ2-1	13
TGTGCCAGCAGTTTTAACCGCGGGGGGGCCTCGTCGGTGAATGAGCAGTTCTTC	CASSFNRGGASSVNEQFF	TRBD2	NA	TRBV27	TRBJ2-1	18
TGTGCCAGCAGTTACTCGGTAGGACTCACCTACGAGCAGTACTTC	CASSYSVGLTYEQYF	NA	NA	TRBV6-5	TRBJ2-7	15
TGTGCCAGCTCGCATAACAGGGGGCGAGGCACTGAAGCTTTCTTT	CASSHNRGRGTEAFF	TRBD1	NA	TRBV18	TRBJ1-1	15
TGTGCCAGCAGTAGAGGGCCTAGCACAGATACGCAGTATTTT	CASSRGPSTDTQYF	NA	once	TRBV6-5	TRBJ2-3	14
TGTGCCAGCGGGTTCCTACCGGGACTTGGGGAGACCCAGTACTTC	CASGFLPGLGETQYF	NA	NA	TRBV2	TRBJ2-5	15
TGTGCCAGCAGCTTATCGGGGGGCCGCCAGCCCCAGCATTTT	CASSLSGGRQPQHF	NA	few	TRBV7-9	TRBJ1-5	14
TGCGCCAGCAGTTTACAGGGGGCTAAAGCAGATACGCAGTATTTT	CASSLQGAKADTQYF	TRBD1	NA	TRBV5-1	TRBJ2-3	15
TGTGCCACCAGTGATTCGTTGACAGATACGCAGTATTTT	CATSDSLTDTQYF	NA	NA	TRBV24-1	TRBJ2-3	13
TGTGCCAGCTCACCACAGAGGGGGGGGGTCGAGCAGTACTTC	CASSPQRGGVEQYF	NA	NA	TRBV18	TRBJ2-7	14
TGCGCCAGCAGCAACAGGGGGGGGAATAATTCACCCCTCCACTTT	CASSNRGGNNSPLHF	TRBD1	NA	TRBV5-1	TRBJ1-6	15
TGTGCCAGCAGCTTTTGGGGGGGAGAGACCCAGTACTTC	CASSFWGGETQYF	TRBD2	NA	TRBV7-9	TRBJ2-5	13
TGTGCCAGCAGCTTAGGCTTGAGGACTGAAGCTTTCTTT	CASSLGLRTEAFF	NA	NA	TRBV13	TRBJ1-1	13
TGTGCCAGCAGCCGAGCCGGGACTAGCGTCGGGGAGACCCAGTACTTC	CASSRAGTSVGETQYF	TRBD2	once	TRBV3-1/TRBV3-2	TRBJ2-5	16
TGTGCCAGCAGTTTATTAGGAGGGGCCGGCTACACCTTC	CASSLLGGAGYTF	NA	few	TRBV28	TRBJ1-2	13
TGTGCCAGCACTAATGACACGGGAGAAGCTTTCTTT	CASTNDTGEAFF	NA	NA	TRBV12-3/TRBV12-4	TRBJ1-1	12
TGCGCCAGCAGCCAAGTCGTTAGGAGGAGGGGAAACTATGGCTACACCTTC	CASSQVVRRRGNYGYTF	NA	NA	TRBV4-1	TRBJ1-2	17
TGTGCCAGCAGCCCTCCGGGACAGGGGATCTACGAGCAGTACTTC	CASSPPGQGIYEQYF	TRBD1	few	TRBV5-8	TRBJ2-7	15
TGTGCCAGCTCACCTGACAGGGGGGGACATCAGCCCCAGCATTTT	CASSPDRGGHQPQHF	TRBD1	many	TRBV18	TRBJ1-5	15
TGTGCCAGCTCACCCGGAGGGGGCAGGGCTGGCTACACCTTC	CASSPGGGRAGYTF	TRBD1	once	TRBV18	TRBJ1-2	14
TGTGCTAGTGGTTTGAGCCGGGGGTTCAATCAGCCCCAGCATTTT	CASGLSRGFNQPQHF	NA	NA	TRBV12-5	TRBJ1-5	15
TGTGCTAGTGACCTCGAAAGGGGCCAGGGGCGTCAGCCCCAGCATTTT	CASDLERGQGRQPQHF	NA	many	TRBV12-5	TRBJ1-5	16
TGCGCCAGCAGCATGGGACAGGGACCTGGAAACACCATATATTTT	CASSMGQGPGNTIYF	TRBD1	NA	TRBV5-1	TRBJ1-3	15
TGTGCCAGCAGCTTCCCGACAGGGGTAGGTGGCTACACCTTC	CASSFPTGVGGYTF	TRBD1	NA	TRBV7-9	TRBJ1-2	14
TGCGCCAGCAACGGGGGAAGCACAGATACGCAGTATTTT	CASNGGSTDTQYF	NA	once	TRBV5-1	TRBJ2-3	13
TGTGCCAGCAATCCCCGGGGGTGGGCCAAAAACATTCAGTACTTC	CASNPRGWAKNIQYF	NA	NA	TRBV6-7	TRBJ2-4	15
TGCGCCAGCAGCTTCGGACAGGGAATCTATGGCTACACCTTC	CASSFGQGIYGYTF	TRBD1	NA	TRBV5-1	TRBJ1-2	14
TGTGCCACCAGCAGAGATCGAAGGACACACCATCAGCCCCAGCATTTT	CATSRDRRTHHQPQHF	NA	few	TRBV15	TRBJ1-5	16
TGTGCCAGCGGCGGCTACACCTTC	CASGGYTF	NA	NA	TRBV6-6	TRBJ1-2	8
TGCAGTGCTAGAGGGCAGTACGAGCAGTACTTC	CSARGQYEQYF	NA	NA	TRBV20-1	TRBJ2-7	11
TGTGCCAGCAGCCTAGGGGGGACTAGCTACGAGCAGTACTTC	CASSLGGTSYEQYF	TRBD2	NA	TRBV7-6	TRBJ2-7	14